Only one count was recorded for the clone carrying this TCR beta chain. The antigen remains unidentified. In germline, CDR1 is SGHDT, CDR2 YYEEEE. V shed 1 base, J shed 5 bases, and the junction held 6 bases outside the gene matches. The CDR3 has 16 residues. Profiled with immunoSEQ multiplex PCR; TCRdb holds only in-frame clones, not every one. The sample holds about 480,000 clones, about four fifths seen once. This sample stems from a study of shared clonotypes between healthy human individuals. Study-level points and caveats: The donor pool, a small one, limited the genetic and exposure-history diversity represented.

Source material: PBMCs. The rearrangement joins TRBV5-6 to TRBJ2-2, with 9 nucleotides matching TRBD2. This clonotype was obtained from a woman in her forties in good health. Some clones in this sample may be carry-over from other donors' samples. Here the CDR3 reads CASSLYRLAATGELFF. The CDR3 DNA reads TGTGCCAGCAGCTTGTATCGACTAGCGGCAACCGGGGAGCTGTTTTTT.